The present TCR beta chain was sequenced within a study of T cells after posttransplantation cyclophosphamide. Clones were read by immunoSEQ multiplex PCR, and TCRdb kept only the in-frame ones, dropping some. The repertoire consists of around 34,000 clones, none detected only once. The CDR3 contains 11 residues. Germline assignment: CDR1 SGHNT and CDR2 YYREEE (reference sequence). V was cut by 5 bases and J by 5 bases, with 7 bases left in between. Peripheral blood was collected from the related graft donor on the marrow donation day. Broader study findings: Skin or GI-infiltrating T cells shared few TRB sequences with blood. Later post-transplant blood repertoires were often dominated by donor CD8+ memory clones.

The sample holds many counts of this clone. Its specificity is unknown. The receptor comes from a woman aged 45-65 years in good health and a related stem cell transplant donor. J is TRBJ1-1 and V is TRBV5-4, with D unresolved. Material: PBMCs. The CDR3 DNA reads as TGTGCCAGCAGTTCCCAGACTGAAGCTTTCTTT. Translating gives CASSSQTEAFF.